One sample yielded the 24 T cell receptor beta chains listed below, sequenced in a study of cytomegalovirus exposure and HLA in healthy donors. The primer mix had 60 Vbeta and 13 Jbeta primers. TCRdb's copy holds only in-frame clones and misses some; the assay was immunoSEQ multiplex PCR. The sample includes 90,000 to 150,000 clones, over 60% of them seen just once. The sequencing sample was made of PBMCs. The receptors come from a woman in her twenties or thirties in good health and CMV-seropositive.

The chain employs TRBV28 and TRBJ2-7, with 8 bases aligning to TRBD1. CDR3 length: 15 residues. In germline, CDR1 is MDHEN, CDR2 SYDVKM. V gave up 6 bases and J gave up 1 base; unmatched junction bases: 8. The CDR3 region has the DNA TGTGCCAGCAGATACCGGGACAGGCGATCCTACGAGCAGTACTTC. Its protein product is CASRYRDRRSYEQYF.

V usage is TRBV6-1 and J usage is TRBJ1-4; a possible D gene is TRBD1 (6 bases). The CDR3 totals 14 residues. Germline CDR1 reads MNHNS; CDR2 reads SASEGT. The V and J ends lost 2 bases and 8 bases respectively, with 12 bases between them. This CDR3 reads CASSEPQGREKLFF. The CDR3 coding sequence is TGTGCCAGCAGTGAACCCCAGGGGCGGGAAAAACTGTTTTTT.

V and J are TRBV14 and TRBJ1-2; D not resolved. CDR3 length equals 12 residues. Trimming removed 0 bases from V and 8 bases from J, with 7 bases in between. Germline lookup yields CDR1 SGHDN and CDR2 FVKESK. The CDR3: CASSQESGGYTF. CDR3 sequence (DNA): TGTGCCAGCAGCCAAGAATCGGGGGGCTACACCTTC.

This chain connects TRBV7-9 to TRBJ1-4; TRBD1 matches at 7 bases. This CDR3 comprises 15 residues. The J segment lost 3 bases and the V segment lost 1 base, leaving 2 bases of the junction unmatched. Germline CDR1 is SEHNR and CDR2 is FQNEAQ (reference sequence). This CDR3 is CASSLGGTANEKLFF. The CDR3 nucleotides read TGTGCCAGCAGCTTAGGTGGGACAGCTAATGAAAAACTGTTTTTT.

The chain recombines TRBV4-3 with TRBJ1-3, with a possible D match to TRBD1 (6 bases). The germline V and J ends were trimmed by 0 bases and 2 bases, with 14 bases remaining between them. Germline V gives CDR1 LGHNA, CDR2 YSLEER. This CDR3 has 17 residues. CDR3 nucleotide sequence: TGCGCCAGCAGCCAAGATCGAATGGGGGCGGCTGGAAACACCATATATTTT. It translates to CASSQDRMGAAGNTIYF.

This clone was detected once. This chain links TRBV28 with TRBJ2-2; D call uncertain. CDR3 length: 12 amino acids. CDR1 MDHEN and CDR2 SYDVKM come from the germline V gene. Trimming shortened V by 4 bases and J by 7 bases, and 7 bases separated the two germline ends. The CDR3: CASSSGIGELFF. CDR3 DNA: TGTGCCAGCAGTTCGGGTATCGGGGAGCTGTTTTTT.

The gene calls are TRBV7-6 and TRBJ2-7; D possibly corresponds to TRBD1 (5 bases). CDR1 is SGHVS, CDR2 FNYEAQ, per germline. Trimming shortened V by 6 bases and J by 2 bases, and 11 bases separated the two germline ends. The CDR3 runs 13 residues. CDR3 DNA sequence: TGTGCCAGCAGTTACGACAGCACCTACGAGCAGTACTTC. Amino acids: CASSYDSTYEQYF.

This clone appeared a few times. The CDR3 protein is CASSYQGPTDTQYF. Here the CDR3 DNA reads TGTGCCAGCAGTTACCAGGGGCCGACAGATACGCAGTATTTT. The chain carries TRBV6-5 and TRBJ2-3, with D tentatively TRBD1 (6 bases). This CDR3 has 14 amino acids. CDR1 MNHEY and CDR2 SVGAGI come from the germline V gene. Trimming took 2 bases from V and 3 from J, leaving 9 bases between them.

The chain uses TRBV28 and TRBJ2-7, with 16 bases lining up with TRBD2. Germline loops: CDR1 MDHEN, CDR2 SYDVKM. The CDR3 is made up of 15 amino acids. J gave up 7 bases and V 5 bases, and 5 bases lay outside the gene matches. CDR3 DNA: TGTGCCAGCAGTAAGGGACTAGCGGGGGGGCGGGAGCAGTACTTC. Translation gives CASSKGLAGGREQYF. The full variable domain, its missing parts supplied by reference TRBV28 and TRBJ2-7, is DVKVTQSSRYLVKRTGEKVFLECVQDMDHENMFWYRQDPGLGLRLIYFSYDVKMKEKGDIPEGYSVSREKKERFSLILESASTNQTSMYLCASSKGLAGGREQYFGPGTRLTVT.

In this sample, this clone turned up a few times. This chain links TRBV6-5 with TRBJ1-2, with TRBD1 matching 10 bases. Germline CDR1 and CDR2: MNHEY and SVGAGI. The CDR3 extends over 15 amino acids. V shed 2 bases, J shed 5 bases, and the junction held 5 bases outside the gene matches. CDR3 bases: TGTGCCAGCAGTTACAAGGGACAGGGGACTTATGGCTACACCTTC. Its translation: CASSYKGQGTYGYTF.

The chain joins TRBV28 to TRBJ2-7, with D possibly being TRBD1 (6 bases). Germline assignment: CDR1 MDHEN and CDR2 SYDVKM. CDR3 size: 15 residues. V was pared by 8 bases and J by 1 base, with 18 bases between. CDR3 in DNA: TGTGCCAGCCAGGAGGACAGAAGAAATTCCTACGAGCAGTACTTC. As protein: CASQEDRRNSYEQYF.

The chain couples TRBV19 to TRBJ2-6, with 9 positions matching TRBD1. Germline-derived CDR1 and CDR2 are LNHDA and SQIVND (reference sequence). V shed 6 bases and J 1 base; nucleotides not matched to a gene: 10. The CDR3 totals 18 residues. As DNA, the CDR3 is TGTGCCAGTAGCGCTCCGGGACAGGGAATTTCTGGGGCCAACGTCCTGACTTTC. Residues: CASSAPGQGISGANVLTF.

The chain has TRBV5-1 and TRBJ1-5; D not certain. The CDR3 runs 14 residues. Germline assignment: CDR1 SGHRS and CDR2 YFSETQ. V lost 0 bases and J lost 4, with 8 bases in between. CDR3 in amino acids: CASSLGGRNQPQHF. In DNA, the CDR3 is TGCGCCAGCAGCTTGGGTGGCCGAAATCAGCCCCAGCATTTT. The whole variable domain, filled in from reference TRBV5-1 and TRBJ1-5, reads KAGVTQTPRYLIKTRGQQVTLSCSPISGHRSVSWYQQTPGQGLQFLFEYFSETQRNKGNFPGRFSGRQFSNSRSEMNVSTLELGDSALYLCASSLGGRNQPQHFGDGTRLSIL.

V and J are TRBV4-3 and TRBJ2-7, with 7 bases fitting TRBD2. Germline V gene data show CDR1 as LGHNA and CDR2 as YSLEER. The ends lost 4 bases at V and 5 bases at J; junction bases unmatched: 8. The CDR3 runs to 14 residues. The CDR3 is CASSPRLAGHEQYF. The CDR3 DNA follows: TGCGCCAGCAGCCCCAGACTAGCTGGTCACGAGCAGTACTTC.

The chain combines TRBV5-1 with TRBJ2-4; TRBD2 agrees at 14 bases. CDR3 length: 17 residues. Germline CDR1 and CDR2: SGHRS and YFSETQ. The junction had 5 bases not matched to a gene; V was cut back by 3 bases and J by 3 bases. CDR3 amino acids: CASSWTTSGGGKNIQYF. CDR3 coding DNA: TGCGCCAGCAGCTGGACGACTAGCGGGGGGGGCAAAAACATTCAGTACTTC.

The chain recombines TRBV7-2 with TRBJ1-2, with D possibly matching TRBD1 (5 bases). The CDR3 runs 15 residues. Trimming took 3 bases from V and 0 from J, leaving 11 bases between them. Germline-derived CDR1 and CDR2 are SGHTA and FQGNSA. This chain's CDR3 is CASSLSGGANYGYTF. CDR3 sequence (DNA): TGTGCCAGCAGCTTGTCAGGAGGGGCTAACTATGGCTACACCTTC.

The chain has TRBV2 and TRBJ2-2; D call uncertain. V lost 3 bases to trimming and J lost 6 bases, with 11 bases between them. The CDR3 spans 14 residues. Germline CDR1 SNHLY, CDR2 FYNNEI. CDR3 protein: CASSERKSAGELFF. The CDR3 DNA reads TGTGCCAGCAGTGAGCGGAAATCGGCCGGGGAGCTGTTTTTT. The variable domain in full, completed from reference TRBV2 and TRBJ2-2, reads EPEVTQTPSHQVTQMGQEVILRCVPISNHLYFYWYRQILGQKVEFLVSFYNNEISEKSEIFDDQFSVERPDGSNFTLKIRSTKLEDSAMYFCASSERKSAGELFFGEGSRLTVL.

The V call is TRBV9, the J call TRBJ2-5, with D perhaps TRBD2 (6 bases). The CDR3 has 15 amino acids. The V gene lost 0 bases and the J gene lost 7 bases, with 16 bases spanning the gap. Looked up from germline, CDR1 is SGDLS and CDR2 is YYNGEE. CDR3: CASSVGGWDSGTQYF. CDR3 in DNA: TGTGCCAGCAGCGTAGGAGGATGGGACTCGGGGACCCAGTACTTC.

This chain links TRBV7-2 with TRBJ2-7, with D perhaps TRBD1 (5 bases). From germline, CDR1 is SGHTA and CDR2 FQGNSA. Trimming stripped 4 bases from V and 3 bases from J, with 7 bases between. This CDR3 region has 12 residues. In DNA form, the CDR3 reads TGTGCCAGCAGCTCCACAGGCTACGAGCAGTACTTC. It specifies CASSSTGYEQYF.

The J gene is TRBJ2-1, the V gene TRBV27; 10 bases align to TRBD2. This CDR3 is built from 16 residues. V gave up 8 bases and J gave up 6 bases; unmatched junction bases: 13. Germline V lookup: CDR1 MNHEY, CDR2 SMNVEV (reference sequence). CDR3 DNA: TGTGCCAGCTCCATATTCGCGGCTAGCGGGGGCAATGAGCAGTTCTTC. Encoded protein: CASSIFAASGGNEQFF.

This chain links TRBV7-2 with TRBJ2-2; 7 nucleotides align to TRBD1. Germline loops: CDR1 SGHTA, CDR2 FQGNSA. The V segment lost 1 base and the J segment 8 bases; nucleotides outside the gene matches: 4. The CDR3 extends over 14 amino acids. The CDR3 region has the DNA TGTGCCAGCAGCTTAGACAGGGGAAGGGGGGAGCTGTTTTTT. Protein product: CASSLDRGRGELFF. The full variable domain, with the rest looked up from reference TRBV7-2 and TRBJ2-2, is GAGVSQSPSNKVTEKGKDVELRCDPISGHTALYWYRQSLGQGLEFLIYFQGNSAPDKSGLPSDRFSAERTGGSVSTLTIQRTQQEDSAVYLCASSLDRGRGELFFGEGSRLTVL.

In its sample, this clone was seen once. The genes are TRBV2 and TRBJ2-5; 8 nucleotides align to TRBD1. The end of the DNA fits TRBJ2-7 better, so the J call may be wrong. The CDR3 has 15 residues. Per germline, CDR1 SNHLY and CDR2 FYNNEI. CDR3 DNA: TGTGCCAGCAGTGTTGGACAGGGTGACTCCTACGAGCAGTACTTC. The encoded protein is CASSVGQGDSYEQYF.

This chain links TRBV7-2 with TRBJ2-5, with D possibly matching TRBD1 (6 bases). Between the trimmed V and J ends, which lost 1 base and 4 bases, there was a span of 13 bases. The CDR3 sequence is 15 residues long. The germline V gene encodes CDR1 SGHTA and CDR2 FQGNSA. Here the CDR3 DNA reads TGTGCCAGCAGCTTAGTAGGGGGTCTAGCAGAGACCCAGTACTTC. Translating it yields CASSLVGGLAETQYF.

This sequence joins TRBV11-2 and TRBJ2-5; the match to TRBD1 covers 8 bases. J lost 5 bases, V lost 4 bases, and 0 bases had no gene match. This CDR3 contains 12 residues. Germline V gene lookup returns CDR1 SGHAT and CDR2 FQNNGV. The CDR3 spells CASSWDRETQYF. The CDR3 DNA sequence: TGTGCCAGCAGCTGGGACAGGGAGACCCAGTACTTC.